This T cell receptor beta chain was retrieved from a study of tumor-infiltrating lymphocytes in primary liver carcinoma. Unsorted whole blood yielded the blood RNA, and germline DNA was also extracted. This clonotype has only one observation. A read error is possible here, since a much larger clone lies one base away. From around 500 ng of total RNA, TCR beta-specific cDNA was reverse-transcribed using a constant-region primer. Three rounds of nested multiplex PCR with slightly modified ARM-PCR produced TCR beta libraries. The two initial PCR rounds, approximately 10 cycles each, used TRBV1-TRBV30 forward and C-beta reverse primers. MiXCR, applied by TCRdb to the multiplex PCR reads, yields one record per CDR3 protein. The sample includes 320,000 or so distinct CDR3 sequences, roughly two thirds of them seen just once. The germline V gene encodes CDR1 LGHNA and CDR2 YNFKEQ. The CDR3 is 15 residues long.

The sample comprised peripheral blood. The chain has TRBV4-2 and TRBJ1-5, with D unresolved. This TCR derives from a man in his forties or fifties with primary liver carcinoma and hepatitis B virus infection. CDR3 residues: CASSQGAGWDQSQHF. In nucleotides, the CDR3 is TGTGCCAGCAGCCAAGGGGCAGGTTGGGATCAGTCCCAGCATTTT.